This T cell receptor (beta chain) was sequenced for a study of T cell responses to AZD1222 COVID-19 vaccine. The CDR3 is 15 amino acids. The V and J ends lost 4 bases and 2 bases respectively, with 13 bases between them. Germline loops: CDR1 SGHTS, CDR2 YDEGEE. Only in-frame clones appear in the TCRdb table, and some are missing; sequencing was by immunoSEQ multiplex PCR. Here the sample spans roughly 80,000 clones, over 75% being singletons. This clone was seen just once. Its cognate antigen is unknown. Analyses pooled second doses at about 4 or about 12 weeks. Notes on the study in general: The study found Spike-specific TCR breadth and depth rose after two AZD1222 doses.

The receptor's source is an adult who received the AZD1222 COVID-19 vaccine. The material sequenced was peripheral blood, taken 28 days after the second AZD1222 dose. The J gene is TRBJ1-5, the V gene TRBV5-8; weak D call: TRBD1 (5 bases). The CDR3 loop is CASSEDLGGNQPQHF. The DNA of the CDR3 is TGTGCCAGCAGCGAGGACCTAGGGGGCAATCAGCCCCAGCATTTT.